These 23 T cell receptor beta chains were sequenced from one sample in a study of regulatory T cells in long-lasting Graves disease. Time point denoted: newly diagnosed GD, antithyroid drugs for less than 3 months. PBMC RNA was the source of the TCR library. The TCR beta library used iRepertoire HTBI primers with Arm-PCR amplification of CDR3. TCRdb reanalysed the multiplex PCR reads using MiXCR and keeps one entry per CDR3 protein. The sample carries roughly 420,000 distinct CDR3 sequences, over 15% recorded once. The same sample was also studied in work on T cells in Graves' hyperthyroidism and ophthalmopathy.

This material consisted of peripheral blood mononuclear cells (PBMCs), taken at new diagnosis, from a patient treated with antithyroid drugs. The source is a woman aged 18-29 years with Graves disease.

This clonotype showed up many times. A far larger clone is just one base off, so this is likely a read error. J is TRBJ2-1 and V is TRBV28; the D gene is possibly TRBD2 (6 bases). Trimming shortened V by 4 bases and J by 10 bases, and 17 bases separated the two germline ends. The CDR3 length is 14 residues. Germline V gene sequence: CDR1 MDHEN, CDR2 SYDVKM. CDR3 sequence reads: CASSSPFGGNEQFF. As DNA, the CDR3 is TGTGCCAGCAGTTCCCCTTTCGGAGGGAACGAGCAGTTCTTC.

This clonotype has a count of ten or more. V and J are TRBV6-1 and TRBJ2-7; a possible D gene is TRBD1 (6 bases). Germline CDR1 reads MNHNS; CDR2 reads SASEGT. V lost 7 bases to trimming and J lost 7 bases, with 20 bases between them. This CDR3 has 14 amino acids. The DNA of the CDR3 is TGTGCCAGCACCAAATCGGACAGCGTTATGGAGCAGTACTTC. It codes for CASTKSDSVMEQYF.

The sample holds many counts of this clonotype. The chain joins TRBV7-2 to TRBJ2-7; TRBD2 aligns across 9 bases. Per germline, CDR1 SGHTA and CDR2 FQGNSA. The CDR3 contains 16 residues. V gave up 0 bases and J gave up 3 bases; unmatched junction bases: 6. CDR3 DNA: TGTGCCAGCAGCTTAGCTCTTCTAGCGGGAAACTACGAGCAGTACTTC. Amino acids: CASSLALLAGNYEQYF.

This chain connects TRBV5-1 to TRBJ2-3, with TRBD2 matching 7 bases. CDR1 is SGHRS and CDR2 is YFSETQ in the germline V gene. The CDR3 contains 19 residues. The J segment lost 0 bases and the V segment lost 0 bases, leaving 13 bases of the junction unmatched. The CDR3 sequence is CASSLAWSGMRTSTDTQYF. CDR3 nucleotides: TGCGCCAGCAGCTTGGCGTGGAGCGGGATGAGAACTAGCACAGATACGCAGTATTTT.

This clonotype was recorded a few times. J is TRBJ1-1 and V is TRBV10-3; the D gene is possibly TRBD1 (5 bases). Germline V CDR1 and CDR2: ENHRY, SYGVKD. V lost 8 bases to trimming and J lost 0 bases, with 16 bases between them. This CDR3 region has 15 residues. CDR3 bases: TGTGCCATCCTATCCGGGGACGGGGTGAACACTGAAGCTTTCTTT. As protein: CAILSGDGVNTEAFF.

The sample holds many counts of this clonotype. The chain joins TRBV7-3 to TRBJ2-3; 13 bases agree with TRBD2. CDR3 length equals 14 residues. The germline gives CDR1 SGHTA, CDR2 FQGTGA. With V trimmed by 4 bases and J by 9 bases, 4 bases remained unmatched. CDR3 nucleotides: TGTGCCAGCAGCTCTGGACTAGCGGGAGTCACGCAGTATTTT. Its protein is CASSSGLAGVTQYF.

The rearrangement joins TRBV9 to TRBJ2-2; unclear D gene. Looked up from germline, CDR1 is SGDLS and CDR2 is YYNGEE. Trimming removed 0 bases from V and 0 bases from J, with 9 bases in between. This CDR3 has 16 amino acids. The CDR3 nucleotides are TGTGCCAGCAGCGTAGGTACTCGCGCGAACACCGGGGAGCTGTTTTTT. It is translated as CASSVGTRANTGELFF.

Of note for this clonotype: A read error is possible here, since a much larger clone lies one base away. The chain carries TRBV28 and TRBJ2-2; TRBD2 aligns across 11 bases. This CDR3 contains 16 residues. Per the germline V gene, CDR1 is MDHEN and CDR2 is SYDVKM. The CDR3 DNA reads TGTGCCAGCACCACACTAGCGGGAGTACCCACCGGGGAGCTGTCTTTT. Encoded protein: CASTTLAGVPTGELSF.

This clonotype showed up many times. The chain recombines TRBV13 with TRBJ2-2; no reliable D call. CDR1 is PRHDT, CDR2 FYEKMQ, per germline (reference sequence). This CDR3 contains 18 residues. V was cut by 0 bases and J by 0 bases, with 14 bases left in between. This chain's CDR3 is CASSLGLLWRSNTGELFF. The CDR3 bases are TGTGCCAGCAGCTTAGGCCTACTTTGGCGCTCGAACACCGGGGAGCTGTTTTTT.

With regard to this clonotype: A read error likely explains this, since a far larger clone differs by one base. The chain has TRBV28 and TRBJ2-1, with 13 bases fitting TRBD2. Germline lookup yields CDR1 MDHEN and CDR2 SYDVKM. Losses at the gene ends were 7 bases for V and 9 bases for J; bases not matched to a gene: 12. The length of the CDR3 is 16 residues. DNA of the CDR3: TGTGCCAGCACCTCGAGGAAGACTAGCGGGAGGAGTGAGCAGTTCTTC. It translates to CASTSRKTSGRSEQFF.

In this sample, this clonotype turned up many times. CDR3 loop: CASSGKVNTEAFF. The CDR3 DNA is TGTGCCAGCAGCGGGAAAGTGAACACTGAAGCTTTCTTT. The chain has TRBV11-3 and TRBJ1-1; D is uncertain. Per germline, CDR1 SGHNT and CDR2 YENEEA. The CDR3 consists of 13 residues. Trimming took 5 bases from V and 0 from J, leaving 7 bases between them.

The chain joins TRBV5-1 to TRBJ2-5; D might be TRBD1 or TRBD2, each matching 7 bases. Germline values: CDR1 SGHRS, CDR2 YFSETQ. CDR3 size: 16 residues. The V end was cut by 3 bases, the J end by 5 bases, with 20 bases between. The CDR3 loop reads CASSSTGGGGVETQYF. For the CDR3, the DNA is TGCGCCAGCAGCTCAACGGGGGGAGGGGGCGTCGAGACCCAGTACTTC. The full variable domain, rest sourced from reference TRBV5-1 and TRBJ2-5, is KAGVTQTPRYLIKTRGQQVTLSCSPISGHRSVSWYQQTPGQGLQFLFEYFSETQRNKGNFPGRFSGRQFSNSRSEMNVSTLELGDSALYLCASSSTGGGGVETQYFGPGTRLLVL.

The CDR3 DNA is TGTGCCAGCAGGCCCCGGGGGGCCAATTCACCCCTCCACTTT. Its protein product is CASRPRGANSPLHF. The gene calls are TRBV12-3 or TRBV12-4 and TRBJ1-6; the D gene is possibly TRBD1 (6 bases). The germline V and J ends were trimmed by 6 bases and 7 bases, with 13 bases remaining between them. The CDR3 length is 14 residues.

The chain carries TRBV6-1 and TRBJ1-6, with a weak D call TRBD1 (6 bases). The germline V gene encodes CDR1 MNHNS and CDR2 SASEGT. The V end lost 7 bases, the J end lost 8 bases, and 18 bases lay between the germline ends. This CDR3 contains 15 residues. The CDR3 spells CASTTDRDIYSPLHF. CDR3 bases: TGTGCCAGCACAACCGACCGGGACATTTATTCACCCCTCCACTTT.

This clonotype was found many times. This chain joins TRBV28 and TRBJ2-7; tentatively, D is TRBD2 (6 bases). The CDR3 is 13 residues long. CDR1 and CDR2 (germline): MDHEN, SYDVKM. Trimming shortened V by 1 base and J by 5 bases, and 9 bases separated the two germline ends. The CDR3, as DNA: TGTGCCAGCAGTTTATACCGCGGGGACGAGCAGTACTTC. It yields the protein CASSLYRGDEQYF.

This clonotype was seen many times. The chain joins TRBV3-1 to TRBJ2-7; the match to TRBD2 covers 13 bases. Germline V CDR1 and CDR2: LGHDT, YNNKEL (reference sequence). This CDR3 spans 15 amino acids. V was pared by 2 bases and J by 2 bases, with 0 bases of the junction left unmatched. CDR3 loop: CASSQTSGRAYEQYF. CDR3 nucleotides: TGTGCCAGCAGCCAAACTAGCGGGAGGGCCTACGAGCAGTACTTC.

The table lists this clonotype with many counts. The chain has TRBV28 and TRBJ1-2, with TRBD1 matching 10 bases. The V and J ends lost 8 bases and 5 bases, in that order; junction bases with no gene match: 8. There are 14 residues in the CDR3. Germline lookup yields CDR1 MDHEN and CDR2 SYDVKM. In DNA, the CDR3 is TGTGCCAGCGCCCCGCGGGGACAGGGGTATGGCTACACCTTC. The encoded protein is CASAPRGQGYGYTF.

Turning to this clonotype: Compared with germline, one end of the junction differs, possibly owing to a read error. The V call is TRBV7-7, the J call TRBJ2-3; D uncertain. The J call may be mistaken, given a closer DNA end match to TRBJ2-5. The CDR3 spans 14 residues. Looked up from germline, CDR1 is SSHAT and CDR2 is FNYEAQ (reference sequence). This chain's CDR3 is CASSLGFSMETQYF. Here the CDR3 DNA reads TGTGCTAGCAGCTTAGGATTTAGCATGGAGACCCAGTACTTC.

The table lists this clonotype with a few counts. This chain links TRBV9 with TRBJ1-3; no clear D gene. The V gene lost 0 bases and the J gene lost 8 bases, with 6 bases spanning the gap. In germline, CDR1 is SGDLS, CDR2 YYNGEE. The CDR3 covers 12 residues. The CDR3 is CASSVAEDTIYF. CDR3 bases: TGTGCCAGCAGCGTAGCTGAGGACACCATATATTTT.

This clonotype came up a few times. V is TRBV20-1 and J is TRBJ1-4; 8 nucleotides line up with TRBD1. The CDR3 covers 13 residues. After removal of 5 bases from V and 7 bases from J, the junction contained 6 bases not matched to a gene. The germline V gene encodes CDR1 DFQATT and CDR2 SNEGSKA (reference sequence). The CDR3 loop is CSAFGQGGEKLFF. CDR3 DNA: TGCAGTGCTTTTGGACAGGGCGGTGAAAAACTGTTTTTT.

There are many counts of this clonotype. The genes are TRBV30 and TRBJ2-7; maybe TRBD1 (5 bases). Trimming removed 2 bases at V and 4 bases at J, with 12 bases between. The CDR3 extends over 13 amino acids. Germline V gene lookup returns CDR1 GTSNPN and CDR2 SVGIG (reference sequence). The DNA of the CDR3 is TGTGCCTGGAGTATGACAGAAAATTACGAGCAGTACTTC. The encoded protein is CAWSMTENYEQYF.

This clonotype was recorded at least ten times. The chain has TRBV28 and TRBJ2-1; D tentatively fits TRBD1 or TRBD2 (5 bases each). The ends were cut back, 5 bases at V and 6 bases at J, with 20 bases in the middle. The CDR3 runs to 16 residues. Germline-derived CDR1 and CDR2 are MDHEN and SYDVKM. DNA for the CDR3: TGTGCCAGCAGTCCATCCCGAGGGGAGAACCGCAATGAGCAGTTCTTC. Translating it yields CASSPSRGENRNEQFF.

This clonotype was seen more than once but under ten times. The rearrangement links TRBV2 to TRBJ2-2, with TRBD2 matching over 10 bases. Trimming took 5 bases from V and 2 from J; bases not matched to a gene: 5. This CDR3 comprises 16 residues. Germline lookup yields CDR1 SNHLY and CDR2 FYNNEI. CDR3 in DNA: TGTGCCAGCAGTCATACTAGCGGGGTAAACACCGGGGAGCTGTTTTTT. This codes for CASSHTSGVNTGELFF.